Below, 5 T cell receptor beta chains from the same sample are listed, as sequenced in a study of cytomegalovirus exposure and HLA in healthy donors. Use of 60 Vbeta and 13 Jbeta primers characterized the PCR. TCRdb's copy holds only in-frame clones and misses some; the assay was immunoSEQ multiplex PCR. The sample contains approximately 140,000 clones, 80% of which appear only once. Sequencing was carried out using PBMCs. These receptors came from a middle-aged woman in good health and CMV-seronegative.

The genes are TRBV4-3 and TRBJ2-6; 7 positions match TRBD1. CDR3 length: 20 amino acids. V lost 0 bases to trimming and J lost 0 bases; unmatched junction nucleotides: 11. Germline lookup yields CDR1 LGHNA and CDR2 YSLEER. Here the CDR3 DNA reads TGCGCCAGCAGCCAAGATCCCTTTTACAGGGGCTTCTCTGGGGCCAACGTCCTGACTTTC. Protein product: CASSQDPFYRGFSGANVLTF.

The genes are TRBV4-2 and TRBJ2-5; no firm D call. In germline, CDR1 is LGHNA, CDR2 YNFKEQ. CDR3 length: 14 residues. The V end was cut by 1 base, the J end by 4 bases, with 10 bases between. CDR3 amino acids: CASSQGYSRETQYF. DNA of the CDR3: TGTGCCAGCAGCCAAGGGTACAGCAGAGAGACCCAGTACTTC.

The chain joins TRBV27 to TRBJ1-2, with 8 nucleotides matching TRBD1. CDR3 length: 14 amino acids. Germline V gene data show CDR1 as MNHEY and CDR2 as SMNVEV (reference sequence). V lost 7 bases to trimming and J lost 10 bases; unmatched junction nucleotides: 14. CDR3: CASTSTGGMGAYTF. The CDR3 bases are TGTGCCAGCACCTCCACAGGGGGAATGGGGGCCTACACCTTC.

The chain combines TRBV28 with TRBJ2-3; D call uncertain. V was cut by 3 bases and J by 6 bases, with 4 bases left in between. Germline V CDR1 and CDR2: MDHEN, SYDVKM. The CDR3 spans 11 residues. The CDR3 bases are TGTGCCAGCAGTTTTCTCGATACGCAGTATTTT. Encoded protein: CASSFLDTQYF. Variable domain in full (rest from reference TRBV28 and TRBJ2-3): DVKVTQSSRYLVKRTGEKVFLECVQDMDHENMFWYRQDPGLGLRLIYFSYDVKMKEKGDIPEGYSVSREKKERFSLILESASTNQTSMYLCASSFLDTQYFGPGTRLTVL.

This chain joins TRBV11-2 and TRBJ2-3; 8 positions agree with TRBD1. This CDR3 is 15 amino acids long. The germline gives CDR1 SGHAT, CDR2 FQNNGV. Germline trimming cut 4 bases from V and 2 bases from J; bases unmatched to any gene: 5. The CDR3 region has the DNA TGTGCCAGCAGCTCCGGGACAGGATCCACAGATACGCAGTATTTT. Its translation: CASSSGTGSTDTQYF.